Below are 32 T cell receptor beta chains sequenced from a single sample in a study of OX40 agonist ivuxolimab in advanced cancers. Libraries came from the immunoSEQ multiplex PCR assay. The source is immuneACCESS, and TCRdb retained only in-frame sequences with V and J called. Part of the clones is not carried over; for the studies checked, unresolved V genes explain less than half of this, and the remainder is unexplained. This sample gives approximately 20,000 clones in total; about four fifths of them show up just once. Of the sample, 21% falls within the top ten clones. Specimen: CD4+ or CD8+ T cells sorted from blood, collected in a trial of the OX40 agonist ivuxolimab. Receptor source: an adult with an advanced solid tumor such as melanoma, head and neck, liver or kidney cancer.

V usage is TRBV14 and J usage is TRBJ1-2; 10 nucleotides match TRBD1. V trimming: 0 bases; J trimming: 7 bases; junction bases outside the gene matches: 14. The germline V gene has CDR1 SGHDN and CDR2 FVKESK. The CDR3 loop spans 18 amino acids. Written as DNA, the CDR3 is TGTGCCAGCAGCCAAGAATCGGACAGGGGGATCAAGGCAGTTGGCTACACCTTC. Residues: CASSQESDRGIKAVGYTF.

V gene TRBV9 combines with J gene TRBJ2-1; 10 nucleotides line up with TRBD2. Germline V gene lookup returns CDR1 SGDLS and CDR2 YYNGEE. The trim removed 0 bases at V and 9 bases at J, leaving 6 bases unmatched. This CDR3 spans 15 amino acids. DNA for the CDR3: TGTGCCAGCAGCGTAGTTCTAGCGGGAGCCGGTGAGCAGTTCTTC. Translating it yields CASSVVLAGAGEQFF.

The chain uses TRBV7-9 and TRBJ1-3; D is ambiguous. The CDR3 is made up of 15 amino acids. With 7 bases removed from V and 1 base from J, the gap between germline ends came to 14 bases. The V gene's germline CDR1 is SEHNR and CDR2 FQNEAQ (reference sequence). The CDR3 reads CASTQPTSSGNTIYF. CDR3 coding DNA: TGTGCCAGCACCCAACCCACCTCGTCTGGAAACACCATATATTTT.

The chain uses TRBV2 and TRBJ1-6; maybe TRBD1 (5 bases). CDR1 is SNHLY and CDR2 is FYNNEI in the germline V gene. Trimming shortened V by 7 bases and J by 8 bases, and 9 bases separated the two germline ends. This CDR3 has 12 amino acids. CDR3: CASTVGDSPLHF. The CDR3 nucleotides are TGTGCCAGCACCGTAGGGGATTCACCCCTCCACTTT.

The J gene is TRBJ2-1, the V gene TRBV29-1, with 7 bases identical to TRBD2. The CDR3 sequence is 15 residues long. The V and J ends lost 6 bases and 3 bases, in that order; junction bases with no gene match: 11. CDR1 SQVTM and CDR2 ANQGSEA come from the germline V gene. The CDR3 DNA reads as TGCAGCGTCGAGGGGAGGGAGCCGCTCTACAATGAGCAGTTCTTC. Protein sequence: CSVEGREPLYNEQFF.

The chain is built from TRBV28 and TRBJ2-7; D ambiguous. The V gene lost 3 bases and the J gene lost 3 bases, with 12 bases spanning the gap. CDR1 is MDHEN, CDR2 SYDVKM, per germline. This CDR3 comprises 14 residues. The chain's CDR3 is CASSFPRTGYEQYF. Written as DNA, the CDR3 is TGTGCCAGCAGTTTTCCGAGGACGGGCTACGAGCAGTACTTC.

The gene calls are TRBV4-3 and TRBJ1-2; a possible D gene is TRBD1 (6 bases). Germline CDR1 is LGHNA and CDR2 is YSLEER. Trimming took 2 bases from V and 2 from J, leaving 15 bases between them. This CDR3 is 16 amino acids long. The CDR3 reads CASSQTPGTQNYGYTF. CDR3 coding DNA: TGCGCCAGCAGCCAAACCCCGGGGACACAAAACTATGGCTACACCTTC.

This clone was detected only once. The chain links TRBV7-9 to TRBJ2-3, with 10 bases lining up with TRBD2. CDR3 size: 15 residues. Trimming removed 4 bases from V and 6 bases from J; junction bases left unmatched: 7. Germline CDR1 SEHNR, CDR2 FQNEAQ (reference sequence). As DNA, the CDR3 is TGTGCCAGCAGCTCTAGCGGGGGAGTTACGGATACGCAGTATTTT. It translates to CASSSSGGVTDTQYF.

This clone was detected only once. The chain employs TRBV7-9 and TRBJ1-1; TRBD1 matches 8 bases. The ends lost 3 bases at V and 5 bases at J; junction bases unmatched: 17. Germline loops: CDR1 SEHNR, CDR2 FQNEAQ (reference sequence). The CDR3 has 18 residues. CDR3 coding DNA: TGTGCCAGCAGCTTGGGGCCGCTCCACGGACAGGGTGAGACTGAAGCTTTCTTT. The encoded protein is CASSLGPLHGQGETEAFF.

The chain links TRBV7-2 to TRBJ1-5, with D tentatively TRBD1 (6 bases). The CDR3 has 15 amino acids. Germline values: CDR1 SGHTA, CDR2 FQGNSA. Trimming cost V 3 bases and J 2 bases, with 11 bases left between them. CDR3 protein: CASSLGGVGNQPQHF. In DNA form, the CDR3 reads TGTGCCAGCAGCTTGGGGGGCGTGGGCAATCAGCCCCAGCATTTT.

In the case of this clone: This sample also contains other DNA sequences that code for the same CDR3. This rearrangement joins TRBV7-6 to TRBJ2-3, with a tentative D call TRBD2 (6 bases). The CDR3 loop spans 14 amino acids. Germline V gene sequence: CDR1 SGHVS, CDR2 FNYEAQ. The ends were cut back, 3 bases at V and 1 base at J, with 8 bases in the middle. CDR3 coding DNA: TGTGCCAGCAGCTTGGGGACTGGCACAGATACGCAGTATTTT. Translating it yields CASSLGTGTDTQYF.

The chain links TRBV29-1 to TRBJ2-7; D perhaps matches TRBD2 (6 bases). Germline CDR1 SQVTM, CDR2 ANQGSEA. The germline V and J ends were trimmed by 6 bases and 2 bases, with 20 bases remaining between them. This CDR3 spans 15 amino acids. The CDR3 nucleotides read TGCAGCGTCGTTGGTAGGGCGGGGAGCCCCTACGAGCAGTACTTC. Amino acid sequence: CSVVGRAGSPYEQYF.

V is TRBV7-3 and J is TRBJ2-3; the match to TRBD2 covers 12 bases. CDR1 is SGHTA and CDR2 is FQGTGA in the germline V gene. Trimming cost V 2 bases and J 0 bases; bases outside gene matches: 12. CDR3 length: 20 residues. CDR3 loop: CASSLYPSRTSGTSTDTQYF. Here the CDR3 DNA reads TGTGCCAGCAGCTTATACCCCTCTAGGACTAGCGGGACTAGCACAGATACGCAGTATTTT. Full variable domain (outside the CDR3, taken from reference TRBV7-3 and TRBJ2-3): GAGVSQTPSNKVTEKGKYVELRCDPISGHTALYWYRQSLGQGPEFLIYFQGTGAADDSGLPNDRFFAVRPEGSVSTLKIQRTERGDSAVYLCASSLYPSRTSGTSTDTQYFGPGTRLTVL.

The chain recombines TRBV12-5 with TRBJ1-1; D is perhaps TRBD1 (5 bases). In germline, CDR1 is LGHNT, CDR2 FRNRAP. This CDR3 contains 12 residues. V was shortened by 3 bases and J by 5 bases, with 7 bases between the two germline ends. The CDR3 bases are TGTGCTAGTGGTTTAGGGGTAACTGAAGCTTTCTTT. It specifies CASGLGVTEAFF.

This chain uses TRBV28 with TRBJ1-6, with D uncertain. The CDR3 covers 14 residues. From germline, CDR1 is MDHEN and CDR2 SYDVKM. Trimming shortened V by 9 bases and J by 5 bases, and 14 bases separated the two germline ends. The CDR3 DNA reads TGTGCCAGTACGATCAGACTTGATAATTCACCCCTCCACTTT. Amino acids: CASTIRLDNSPLHF.

As DNA, the CDR3 is TGTGCCAGAAGCTTGAAACTAGCCAGGGGCTACACCTTC. It specifies CARSLKLARGYTF. V and J are TRBV5-3 and TRBJ1-2; D gene unclear. TRBV5-3 counts as an open reading frame of uncertain function. The CDR3 consists of 13 residues. Trimming took off 1 base at V and 8 bases at J, with 12 bases between the two ends.

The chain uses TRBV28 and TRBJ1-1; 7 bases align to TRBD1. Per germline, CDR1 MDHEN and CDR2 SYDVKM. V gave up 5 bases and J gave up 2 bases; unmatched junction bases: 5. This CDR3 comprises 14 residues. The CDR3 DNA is TGTGCCAGCAGTACCTACAGGGGCAACACTGAAGCTTTCTTT. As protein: CASSTYRGNTEAFF.

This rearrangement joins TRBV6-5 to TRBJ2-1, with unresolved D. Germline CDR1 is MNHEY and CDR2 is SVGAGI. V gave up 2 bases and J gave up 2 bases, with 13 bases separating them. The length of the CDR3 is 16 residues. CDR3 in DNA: TGTGCCAGCAGTTACGGCTCGAAGACCACCTACAATGAGCAGTTCTTC. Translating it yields CASSYGSKTTYNEQFF.

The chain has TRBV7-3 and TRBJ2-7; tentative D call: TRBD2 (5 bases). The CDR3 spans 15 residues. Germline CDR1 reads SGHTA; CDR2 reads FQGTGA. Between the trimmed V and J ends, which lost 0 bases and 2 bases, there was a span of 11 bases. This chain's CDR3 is CASSLTYGEAYEQYF. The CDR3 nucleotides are TGTGCCAGCAGCTTAACGTACGGGGAAGCCTACGAGCAGTACTTC.

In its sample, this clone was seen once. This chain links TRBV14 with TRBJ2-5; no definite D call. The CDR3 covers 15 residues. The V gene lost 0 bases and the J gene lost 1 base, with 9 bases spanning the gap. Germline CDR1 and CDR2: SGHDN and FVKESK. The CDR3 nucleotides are TGTGCCAGCAGCCAAGATGGTGTCCTCCAAGAGACCCAGTACTTC. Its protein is CASSQDGVLQETQYF.

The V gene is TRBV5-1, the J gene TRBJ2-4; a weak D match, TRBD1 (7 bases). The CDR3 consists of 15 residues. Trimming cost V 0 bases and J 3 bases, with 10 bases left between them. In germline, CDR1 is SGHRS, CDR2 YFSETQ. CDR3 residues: CASSLAQGGKNIQYF. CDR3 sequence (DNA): TGCGCCAGCAGCTTGGCGCAGGGGGGCAAAAACATTCAGTACTTC.

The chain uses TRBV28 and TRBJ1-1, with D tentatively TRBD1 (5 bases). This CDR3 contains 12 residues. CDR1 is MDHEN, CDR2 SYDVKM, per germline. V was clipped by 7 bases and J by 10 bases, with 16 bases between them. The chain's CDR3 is CASTPQGRGAFF. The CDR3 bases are TGTGCCAGCACCCCTCAGGGTAGGGGAGCTTTCTTT.

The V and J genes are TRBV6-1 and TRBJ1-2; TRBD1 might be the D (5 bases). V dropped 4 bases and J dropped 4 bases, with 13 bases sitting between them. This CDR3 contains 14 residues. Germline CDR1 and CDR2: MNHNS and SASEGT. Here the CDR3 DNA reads TGTGCCAGCAGTGGGGACGCGTCCATCTATGGCTACACCTTC. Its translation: CASSGDASIYGYTF.

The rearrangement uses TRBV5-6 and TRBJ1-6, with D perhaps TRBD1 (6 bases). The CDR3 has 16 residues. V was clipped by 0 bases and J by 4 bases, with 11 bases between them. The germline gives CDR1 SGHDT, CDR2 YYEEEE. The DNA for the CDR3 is TGTGCCAGCAGCTTGGCCGGAACAGGGTATAATTCACCCCTCCACTTT. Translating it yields CASSLAGTGYNSPLHF.

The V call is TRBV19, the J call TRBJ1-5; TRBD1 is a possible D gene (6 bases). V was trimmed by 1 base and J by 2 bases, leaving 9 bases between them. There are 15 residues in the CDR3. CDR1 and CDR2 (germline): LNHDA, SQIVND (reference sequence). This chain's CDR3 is CASSIGQAGNQPQHF. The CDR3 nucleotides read TGTGCCAGTAGTATAGGACAGGCTGGCAATCAGCCCCAGCATTTT.

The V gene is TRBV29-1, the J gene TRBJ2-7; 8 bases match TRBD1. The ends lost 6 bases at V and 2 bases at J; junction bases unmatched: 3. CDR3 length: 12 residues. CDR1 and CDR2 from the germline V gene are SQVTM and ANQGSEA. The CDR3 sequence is CSVEQGAYEQYF. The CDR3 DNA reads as TGCAGCGTCGAACAGGGGGCCTACGAGCAGTACTTC.

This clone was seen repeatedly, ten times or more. The CDR3 protein is CASSSPGQANYEQYF. As DNA, the CDR3 is TGTGCCAGCAGTTCCCCGGGACAGGCAAACTACGAGCAGTACTTC. This chain joins TRBV28 and TRBJ2-7, with 8 bases fitting TRBD1. The germline V gene has CDR1 MDHEN and CDR2 SYDVKM. This CDR3 comprises 15 residues. V trimming: 4 bases; J trimming: 3 bases; junction bases outside the gene matches: 8.

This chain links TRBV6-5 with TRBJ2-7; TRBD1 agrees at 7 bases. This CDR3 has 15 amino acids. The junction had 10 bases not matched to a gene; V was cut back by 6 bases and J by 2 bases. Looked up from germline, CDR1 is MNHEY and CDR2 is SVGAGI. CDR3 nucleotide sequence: TGTGCCAGCAGCCAACAGACAGGGACAACCTACGAGCAGTACTTC. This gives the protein CASSQQTGTTYEQYF.

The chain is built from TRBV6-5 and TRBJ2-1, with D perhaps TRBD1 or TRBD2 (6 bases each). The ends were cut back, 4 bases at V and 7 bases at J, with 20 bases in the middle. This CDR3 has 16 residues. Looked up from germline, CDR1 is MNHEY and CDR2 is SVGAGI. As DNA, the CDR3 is TGTGCCAGCAGTTCGACGGGGGACAATATCAGGAATGAGCAGTTCTTC. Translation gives CASSSTGDNIRNEQFF.

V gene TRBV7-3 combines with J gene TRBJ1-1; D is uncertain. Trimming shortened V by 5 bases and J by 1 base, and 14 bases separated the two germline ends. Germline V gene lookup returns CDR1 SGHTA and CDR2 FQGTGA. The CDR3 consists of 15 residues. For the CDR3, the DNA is TGTGCCAGCAGCCCGACGTACAACCAGAACACTGAAGCTTTCTTT. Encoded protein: CASSPTYNQNTEAFF.

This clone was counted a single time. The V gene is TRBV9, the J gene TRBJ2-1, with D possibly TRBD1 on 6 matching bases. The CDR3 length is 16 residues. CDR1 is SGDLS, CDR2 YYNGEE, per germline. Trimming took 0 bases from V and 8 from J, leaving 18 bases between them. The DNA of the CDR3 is TGTGCCAGCAGCGTAGCTAGTGGGGGCCGGGGAGATGAGCAGTTCTTC. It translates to CASSVASGGRGDEQFF.

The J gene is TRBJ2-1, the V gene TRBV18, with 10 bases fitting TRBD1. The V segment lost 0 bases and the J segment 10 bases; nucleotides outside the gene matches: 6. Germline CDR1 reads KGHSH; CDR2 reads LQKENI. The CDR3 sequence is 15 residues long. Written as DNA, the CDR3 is TGTGCCAGCTCACCACCGGGACAGGGGCATGAGGAGCAGTTCTTC. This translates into CASSPPGQGHEEQFF.